This T cell receptor beta chain came from a study of molecular identifiers for immune sequencing clone quantification (dated by TCRdb to the late 2010s). A note on the overall study: For a replicate experiment, the RNA from either approximately 20,000 or 100,000 naive CD8 T cells was divided into five aliquots, and four of those aliquots went on to sequencing. CD8 T cells were used in a methods study to benchmark molecular-identifier clustering-based TCR repertoire sequencing (MIDCIRS) and TCR RNA copy counting. Results the study describes overall, beyond this receptor: Naive libraries contained spiked-in Jurkat TCR RNA (around eleven copies' worth), which is not part of the donor repertoire. In CMV-specific effector cells, over 99% of molecules were held by clones above 20 RNA copies, whereas under 1% of molecules were held by such clones in naive cells. Highly expanded clone sizes could be underestimated if identical TCR molecules share a barcode. When barcode sub-clustering was left out, chimeric consensus sequences inflated TCR diversity, with chimeras reaching as high as 47%. Spiked-in Jurkat TCR RNA equal to a single cell's worth was reported to be detectable even within 1,200,000 naive CD8 T cells. Approximately 3 recovered TCR RNA copies per cell were obtained by modeling, versus about ten by digital PCR, implying a capture efficiency of 30% to 35%.

Naive CD8 T cell libraries were made from approximately 20,000 to 1,000,000 sorted cells using 10%, 30% or 50% of purified RNA. On a BD FACSAria II, naive CD8 T cells were FACS-sorted as CD8+CD4-CCR7+CD45RA+ and collected into RLT Plus buffer. Detection sensitivity was tested by spiking Jurkat RNA equal to roughly ten TCR copies' worth into samples containing roughly 18,000-1,000,000 naive CD8 T cells. Enrichment of CD8 T cells was done with RosetteSep CD8+ T Cell Enrichment Cocktail plus Ficoll-Paque, and ACK red cell lysis came afterward. This clonotype was observed many times. No antigen is known for it. Per-base qualities were not stored, and no clone one base away is much larger. The library came from PCR. TCRdb shows the sequencer as Illumina HiSeq 4000. Preparation of bulk TCR libraries followed a previously described approach, with the TCR primers listed in Table S5. Total RNA was purified with the Qiagen AllPrep DNA/RNA kit. Before any analysis, reads coming from multiple sequencing runs of the same library were combined into one pool. Per the source publication's procedure: Reads were retained only if an exact TCR constant sequence was present, and the retained reads were trimmed to 150 nt and grouped according to their 12-nt molecular barcodes. Reads inside each barcode group were sub-clustered using a 15% Levenshtein threshold, and a quality-weighted consensus sequence was constructed for each RNA molecule. Non-functional sequences were removed, as were lower-count sequences one edit away from another. Based on a fit of two negative binomial distributions, barcode sub-clusters having less than 20% of the maximum read count were discarded. TCRdb ran its own pipeline on the public reads, namely fastp trimming at Q25 and MiXCR clone calling, and kept in-frame beta chains. Every distinct CDR3 protein forms one entry, paired with its most common genes and DNA. The V and J calls reflect TCRdb's pipeline rather than the authors' work. This sample lists about 640,000 distinct CDR3 sequences; 15% to 20% were detected once. The ten largest account for about 0.9% of the sample.

Material: naive CD8+ T cells from blood, with Jurkat cell RNA spiked in. The cell subset or site label on this specimen signifies: FACS-sorted CD8+CD4-CCR7+CD45RA+ naive T cells. The receptor's source is a human donor in good health. Some libraries in this study had Jurkat cell RNA spiked in.

The encoded CDR3 is CASSPEGRGSYNEQFF. The DNA sequence is as follows: TGTGCCAGCAGCCCCGAAGGGAGGGGCTCCTACAATGAGCAGTTCTTC. The chain uses TRBV11-2 and TRBJ2-1, and 7 junctional nucleotides match TRBD2. CDR1 and CDR2 are drawn from the germline V gene: SGHAT, FQNNGV. The junction shows trimming of 5 bases on V and 0 bases on J, and the gene matches do not reach 7 bases of it. Spanning cysteine to phenylalanine, the CDR3 consists of 16 amino acids. Left in the record is the CDR3 DNA by itself, 48 bases read in frame from the first base.